The next 16 T cell receptor beta chains were all read from a single sample in a study of cytotoxic CD8 clonotypes in ibrutinib-treated CLL. Data came from immunoSEQ multiplex PCR; TCRdb stores just in-frame clones and leaves some out. The top ten clones hold around 5.3% of a sample with approximately 280,000 clones, 65% to 85% of them seen once. Sequences were derived from PBMCs, sampled at disease progression, from a patient treated with ibrutinib. The receptors shown here come from a human donor with chronic lymphocytic leukemia.

This chain joins TRBV9 and TRBJ1-5; possibly TRBD1 for D (5 bases). The germline V gene encodes CDR1 SGDLS and CDR2 YYNGEE. This CDR3 has 17 amino acids. Trimming left V 5 bases short and J 2 bases short, with 20 bases between. As DNA, the CDR3 is TGTGCCAGCAGTTTAGGAGACAGTTTAATGGGCAATCAGCCCCAGCATTTT. Translated, it gives CASSLGDSLMGNQPQHF.

V usage is TRBV27 and J usage is TRBJ1-3; 7 positions match TRBD1. Germline V lookup: CDR1 MNHEY, CDR2 SMNVEV (reference sequence). The J segment lost 5 bases and the V segment lost 7 bases, leaving 14 bases of the junction unmatched. CDR3 length: 16 amino acids. DNA of the CDR3: TGTGCCAGCACCCTCGACACCACGGACAGGAGAAACACCATATATTTT. Its protein is CASTLDTTDRRNTIYF.

The chain couples TRBV7-2 to TRBJ2-1; tentatively, D is TRBD2 (5 bases). Between the trimmed V and J ends, which lost 3 bases and 4 bases, there was a span of 13 bases. Germline V lookup: CDR1 SGHTA, CDR2 FQGNSA. The CDR3 is 15 amino acids. As DNA, the CDR3 is TGTGCCAGCAGCTTGACGCGGACTCTTTACAATGAGCAGTTCTTC. This encodes CASSLTRTLYNEQFF.

J is TRBJ2-3 and V is TRBV7-2; perhaps TRBD1 as D (5 bases). CDR3 length: 14 amino acids. From germline, CDR1 is SGHTA and CDR2 FQGNSA. Trimming pared 1 base from V and 3 bases from J, leaving 8 bases between. CDR3: CASSLEGITDTQYF. DNA of the CDR3: TGTGCCAGCAGCTTAGAGGGGATAACAGATACGCAGTATTTT.

This chain joins TRBV27 and TRBJ2-5; D unresolved. The germline V gene encodes CDR1 MNHEY and CDR2 SMNVEV (reference sequence). Trimming pared 4 bases from V and 1 base from J, leaving 10 bases between. CDR3 length: 14 amino acids. The CDR3 region has the DNA TGTGCCAGCAGTTCCCGAATACTCCAAGAGACCCAGTACTTC. Translation: CASSSRILQETQYF.

J is TRBJ2-7 and V is TRBV10-3; tentatively, D is TRBD1 (6 bases). This CDR3 contains 14 residues. CDR1 is ENHRY and CDR2 is SYGVKD in the germline V gene. V lost 7 bases and J lost 2, with 15 bases in between. CDR3 bases: TGTGCCATCAAAAACAGGGACACTCCCTACGAGCAGTACTTC. Its protein is CAIKNRDTPYEQYF.

This clone was seen a single time. J is TRBJ1-5 and V is TRBV7-8; no firm D call. The germline CDR1 and CDR2 sequences are SGHVS and FQNEAQ. V lost 2 bases and J 0 bases, leaving 8 bases between the germline ends. This CDR3 has 15 residues. The CDR3 loop is CASSLWRDSNQPQHF. The CDR3 DNA follows: TGTGCCAGCAGCTTATGGAGGGATAGCAATCAGCCCCAGCATTTT.

As concerns this clone: This CDR3 is also generated by other DNA sequences in the sample. The chain has TRBV5-1 and TRBJ2-3; D not resolved. The CDR3 has 12 amino acids. Germline lookup yields CDR1 SGHRS and CDR2 YFSETQ. V gave up 1 base and J gave up 5 bases, with 5 bases separating them. CDR3 sequence reads: CASSLLLDTQYF. In DNA, the CDR3 is TGCGCCAGCAGCTTGCTTTTAGATACGCAGTATTTT.

This CDR3 is CASKPFQGQGTGEAFF. CDR3 DNA: TGTGCCAGCAAACCCTTCCAGGGACAGGGGACGGGTGAAGCTTTCTTT. This chain links TRBV27 with TRBJ1-1; 10 nucleotides match TRBD1. CDR1 is MNHEY and CDR2 is SMNVEV in the germline V gene (reference sequence). The CDR3 length is 16 residues. The V and J ends lost 7 bases and 7 bases, in that order; junction bases with no gene match: 15.

The J gene is TRBJ2-5, the V gene TRBV10-1, with D possibly being TRBD1 (5 bases). Germline CDR1 reads WNHNN; CDR2 reads SYGVQD (reference sequence). Deletions cut 3 bases from V and 8 bases from J, with 10 bases between. This CDR3 comprises 12 residues. The CDR3 reads CASSDMQGTQYF. CDR3 bases: TGCGCCAGCAGTGATATGCAGGGTACCCAGTACTTC.

The chain's CDR3 is CASSLYGVIGTKNGKEGYTF. The CDR3 DNA reads TGCGCCAGCAGCTTGTATGGGGTTATTGGGACAAAGAATGGCAAGGAGGGCTACACCTTC. This sequence joins TRBV5-1 and TRBJ1-2, with a tentative D call TRBD1 (6 bases). V lost 1 base and J lost 8, with 33 bases in between. Looked up from germline, CDR1 is SGHRS and CDR2 is YFSETQ. This CDR3 contains 20 residues.

In this sample, this clone turned up a few times. The V and J genes are TRBV2 and TRBJ2-7, with D unresolved. The CDR3 covers 11 residues. The V end was cut by 8 bases, the J end by 5 bases, with 10 bases between. Looked up from germline, CDR1 is SNHLY and CDR2 is FYNNEI. As DNA, the CDR3 is TGTGCCAGCGTCTTAAGCGACGAGCAGTACTTC. This sequence encodes CASVLSDEQYF.

The V gene is TRBV7-8, the J gene TRBJ2-7; TRBD1 matches 12 bases. The CDR3 sequence is 16 residues long. Germline CDR1 and CDR2: SGHVS and FQNEAQ. With V trimmed by 5 bases and J by 4 bases, 9 bases remained unmatched. The CDR3, as DNA: TGTGCCAGCAGCGTGACACCGGGACAGGGGGCTTACGAGCAGTACTTC. It encodes CASSVTPGQGAYEQYF.

The chain carries TRBV19 and TRBJ2-1; D possibly corresponds to TRBD2 (5 bases). Germline CDR1 LNHDA, CDR2 SQIVND (reference sequence). Trimming removed 9 bases at V and 2 bases at J, with 5 bases between. The CDR3 is made up of 11 amino acids. The CDR3 region has the DNA TGTGCCAGCGGGGCCTACAATGAGCAGTTCTTC. Protein: CASGAYNEQFF.

This chain joins TRBV6-1 and TRBJ2-4; 7 bases agree with TRBD2. Germline trimming cut 5 bases from V and 14 bases from J; bases unmatched to any gene: 9. This CDR3 region has 12 residues. The germline gives CDR1 MNHNS, CDR2 SASEGT. The CDR3 loop is CASSFAGTTKYF. CDR3 DNA sequence: TGTGCCAGCAGTTTTGCCGGGACTACAAAGTACTTC.

This clone has just a few counts. This chain uses TRBV7-9 with TRBJ1-2; no clear D gene. V was pared by 5 bases and J by 8 bases, with 12 bases between. Germline-derived CDR1 and CDR2 are SEHNR and FQNEAQ (reference sequence). This CDR3 comprises 12 residues. The CDR3 loop is CASSPLRVGYTF. The CDR3 DNA reads as TGTGCCAGCAGCCCCCTGAGGGTGGGCTACACCTTC.